These 31 T cell receptor beta chains came from one sample sequenced in a study of cytomegalovirus exposure and HLA in healthy donors. Primers included in the PCR were 60 Vbeta and 13 Jbeta primers. The repertoire was sequenced with immunoSEQ multiplex PCR; TCRdb's copy has only in-frame clones and lacks some. The table counts 200,000 or so clones; approximately 0.74% lies in the top ten. Sequencing was done on a sample of PBMCs. The receptors derive from a boy aged 5-17 years in good health and CMV-seronegative.

The rearrangement uses TRBV21-1 and TRBJ2-2; TRBD2 is taken as the D call from the table, unchecked against the DNA. TRBV21-1 is a known pseudogene. The CDR3 has 19 residues. As DNA, the CDR3 is TGTGCCAGCAGCTCCCGCGGTAGCGGGGGGCCCCAAGACACCGGGGAGCTGTTTTTT. This translates into CASSSRGSGGPQDTGELFF.

This rearrangement joins TRBV7-9 to TRBJ1-6; D perhaps matches TRBD1 (5 bases). Germline values: CDR1 SEHNR, CDR2 FQNEAQ (reference sequence). The V gene lost 5 bases and the J gene lost 10 bases, with 24 bases spanning the gap. This CDR3 comprises 17 residues. The DNA for the CDR3 is TGTGCCAGCAGCCTCTCACCCCTGGGGCAGGGCCTGTCACCCCTCCACTTT. Its protein is CASSLSPLGQGLSPLHF.

This chain connects TRBV7-3 to TRBJ2-3; 7 bases map to TRBD2. The germline gives CDR1 SGHTA, CDR2 FQGTGA. V was pared by 5 bases and J by 3 bases, with 5 bases of the junction left unmatched. The CDR3 is 14 amino acids. For the CDR3, the DNA is TGTGCCAGCAGCCCACGGACTAGAACAGATACGCAGTATTTT. It yields the protein CASSPRTRTDTQYF.

The chain links TRBV11-1 to TRBJ1-1, with no clear D. Trimming took 2 bases from V and 6 from J, leaving 7 bases between them. The germline gives CDR1 SGHAT, CDR2 FQDESV (reference sequence). CDR3 size: 12 residues. The CDR3 is CASSLSLSEAFF. In DNA, the CDR3 is TGTGCCAGCAGCTTAAGCCTCTCTGAAGCTTTCTTT.

CDR3 in amino acids: CASSQPETSGGSDTQYF. In DNA form, the CDR3 reads TGCGCCAGCAGCCAACCTGAGACTAGCGGGGGGTCAGATACGCAGTATTTT. V usage is TRBV4-1 and J usage is TRBJ2-3; 13 nucleotides line up with TRBD2. This CDR3 has 17 residues. V lost 2 bases, J lost 4 bases, and 6 bases stayed unmatched. Per germline, CDR1 MGHRA and CDR2 YSYEKL.

The chain uses TRBV7-6 and TRBJ1-5; D is ambiguous. V lost 1 base, J lost 4 bases, and 11 bases lay in between. From germline, CDR1 is SGHVS and CDR2 FNYEAQ. The CDR3 is 15 amino acids. Here the CDR3 reads CASSLVDGGNQPQHF. The DNA of the CDR3 is TGTGCCAGCAGCTTAGTGGACGGAGGGAATCAGCCCCAGCATTTT.

The genes are TRBV4-1 and TRBJ1-2; D unclear. CDR1 is MGHRA and CDR2 is YSYEKL in the germline V gene. Trimming took off 1 base at V and 7 bases at J, with 31 bases between the two ends. This CDR3 has 20 amino acids. The CDR3 loop reads CASSQGALRGKGSGLCGYTF. The CDR3 DNA follows: TGCGCCAGCAGCCAAGGGGCCTTGAGAGGGAAGGGTTCGGGATTGTGTGGCTACACCTTC.

This sequence joins TRBV12-5 and TRBJ1-5, with TRBD1 matching 8 bases. The CDR3 loop spans 16 amino acids. V shed 6 bases, J shed 2 bases, and the junction held 9 bases outside the gene matches. CDR1 is LGHNT and CDR2 is FRNRAP in the germline V gene. CDR3 DNA: TGTGCTAGTGGCAGCGACAGGGGAGGGCGCAATCAGCCCCAGCATTTT. Protein sequence: CASGSDRGGRNQPQHF.

Here the CDR3 reads CASSPRPGGTYNEQFF. The CDR3 DNA reads TGTGCCAGCAGCCCCCGCCCAGGGGGAACCTACAATGAGCAGTTCTTC. V usage is TRBV7-2 and J usage is TRBJ2-1, with TRBD1 matching 7 bases. Trimming removed 5 bases from V and 2 bases from J; junction bases left unmatched: 9. The CDR3 has 16 amino acids. Germline assignment: CDR1 SGHTA and CDR2 FQGNSA.

This chain joins TRBV19 and TRBJ1-2; possible D gene TRBD1, 5 bases. CDR1 and CDR2 (germline): LNHDA, SQIVND (reference sequence). The CDR3 covers 18 residues. V was clipped by 2 bases and J by 6 bases, with 25 bases between them. This chain's CDR3 is CASSISGRTPRAGNGYTF. As DNA, the CDR3 is TGTGCCAGTAGTATAAGCGGGAGAACACCCCGGGCAGGGAATGGCTACACCTTC.

Comment on this clone: Compared with germline, one end of the junction differs, possibly owing to a read error. V and J are TRBV7-7 and TRBJ2-3; 8 positions agree with TRBD2. The CDR3 totals 14 residues. Germline V CDR1 and CDR2: SSHAT, FNYEAQ (reference sequence). CDR3 in amino acids: CASSFSGGADTQYF. In DNA form, the CDR3 reads TGTGCTAGCAGCTTCAGCGGGGGTGCAGATACGCAGTATTTT.

This chain joins TRBV28 and TRBJ2-7; tentatively, D is TRBD2 (6 bases). The V gene lost 4 bases and the J gene lost 6 bases, with 19 bases spanning the gap. The CDR3 is made up of 15 amino acids. Germline V gene lookup returns CDR1 MDHEN and CDR2 SYDVKM. CDR3 region: CASSSGTFSPGEQYF. CDR3 coding DNA: TGTGCCAGCAGTTCAGGGACTTTCTCACCGGGCGAGCAGTACTTC.

The rearrangement links TRBV6-6 to TRBJ1-5; 7 bases fit TRBD1. There are 15 residues in the CDR3. V lost 5 bases, J lost 5 bases, and 9 bases stayed unmatched. The germline V gene has CDR1 MNHNY and CDR2 SVGAGI (reference sequence). CDR3 bases: TGTGCCAGCAGTCCGGGACAGCCGAACTATCAGCCCCAGCATTTT. Translating gives CASSPGQPNYQPQHF.

The V gene is TRBV29-1, the J gene TRBJ2-7; no firm D call. This CDR3 is built from 13 residues. The germline gives CDR1 SQVTM, CDR2 ANQGSEA. The V and J ends lost 3 bases and 3 bases respectively, with 12 bases between them. In DNA, the CDR3 is TGCAGCGTTGAGAGTAAACAGAACTACGAGCAGTACTTC. Amino acids: CSVESKQNYEQYF.

J is TRBJ2-7 and V is TRBV27; 12 nucleotides match TRBD2. This CDR3 spans 14 amino acids. The V and J ends lost 6 bases and 3 bases, in that order; junction bases with no gene match: 3. The germline V gene encodes CDR1 MNHEY and CDR2 SMNVEV (reference sequence). CDR3 loop: CASSRTSGDYEQYF. CDR3 bases: TGTGCCAGCAGCCGGACTAGCGGGGACTACGAGCAGTACTTC.

CDR3 sequence reads: CASSQSWTSGAYNEQFF. The DNA for the CDR3 is TGCGCCAGCAGCCAATCATGGACTAGCGGGGCCTACAATGAGCAGTTCTTC. V gene TRBV4-1 combines with J gene TRBJ2-1, with 12 bases lining up with TRBD2. The germline CDR1 and CDR2 sequences are MGHRA and YSYEKL. CDR3 length: 17 residues. The V segment lost 2 bases and the J segment 2 bases; nucleotides outside the gene matches: 4.

This sequence joins TRBV6-5 and TRBJ1-1, with 7 nucleotides matching TRBD1. Germline V gene data show CDR1 as MNHEY and CDR2 as SVGAGI. The CDR3 runs 16 residues. Trimming cost V 2 bases and J 4 bases; bases outside gene matches: 10. CDR3 sequence: CASSYADRQGSTEAFF. Here the CDR3 DNA reads TGTGCCAGCAGTTACGCCGACCGACAGGGCAGCACTGAAGCTTTCTTT.

The CDR3 spells CATSRQGARGYTF. The CDR3 nucleotides are TGTGCCACCTCGCGACAGGGGGCGCGGGGCTACACCTTC. This chain links TRBV15 with TRBJ1-2, with TRBD1 matching over 10 bases. Germline CDR1 and CDR2: LNHNV and YYDKDF (reference sequence). The length of the CDR3 is 13 residues. Trimming at V came to 8 bases and at J to 8 bases, leaving 8 bases not matched to a gene.

The rearrangement uses TRBV11-1 and TRBJ1-3; D not certain. Trimming shortened V by 3 bases and J by 4 bases, and 10 bases separated the two germline ends. CDR1 and CDR2 (germline): SGHAT, FQDESV (reference sequence). CDR3 length: 14 residues. CDR3 DNA: TGTGCCAGCAGCTTCCGGCGCGGGGGAAACACCATATATTTT. This encodes CASSFRRGGNTIYF.

The chain is built from TRBV30 and TRBJ2-6, with D possibly TRBD1 on 6 matching bases. Between the trimmed V and J ends, which lost 3 bases and 4 bases, there was a span of 10 bases. CDR1 and CDR2 (germline): GTSNPN, SVGIG (reference sequence). This CDR3 has 14 amino acids. The DNA of the CDR3 is TGTGCCTGGAGGAGGACAGCCGGGGCCAACGTCCTGACTTTC. Translating gives CAWRRTAGANVLTF.

The chain combines TRBV10-3 with TRBJ2-7; a weak D match, TRBD1 (5 bases). CDR1 and CDR2 (germline): ENHRY, SYGVKD. CDR3 length: 15 amino acids. V shed 3 bases and J shed 2 bases, with 14 bases lying between them. The CDR3 here is CAISDVSGHPYEQYF. The CDR3 region has the DNA TGTGCCATCAGTGATGTTTCCGGACACCCCTACGAGCAGTACTTC.

The rearrangement joins TRBV6-5 to TRBJ1-5; D is unclear. With 4 bases removed from V and 0 bases from J, the gap between germline ends came to 10 bases. This CDR3 region has 15 residues. Germline V gene lookup returns CDR1 MNHEY and CDR2 SVGAGI. The chain's CDR3 is CASSLTPYSNQPQHF. In DNA form, the CDR3 reads TGTGCCAGCAGTTTGACTCCCTATAGCAATCAGCCCCAGCATTTT.

The genes are TRBV6-1 and TRBJ2-5; D may be TRBD2 (6 bases). TRBJ2-7 explains the end of the DNA better; the J call may be wrong. CDR3 length: 14 amino acids. Germline V gene sequence: CDR1 MNHNS, CDR2 SASEGT. The CDR3 region has the DNA TGTGCCAGCAGACCCTCCGGGGGATACTACGAGCAGTACTTC. This gives the protein CASRPSGGYYEQYF.

V usage is TRBV27 and J usage is TRBJ1-1; no clear D gene. The germline V gene encodes CDR1 MNHEY and CDR2 SMNVEV (reference sequence). Trimming removed 0 bases at V and 4 bases at J, with 18 bases between. This CDR3 has 17 residues. As DNA, the CDR3 is TGTGCCAGCAGTTTATCGGCGTCTGACTATTTGGGCACTGAAGCTTTCTTT. Its translation is CASSLSASDYLGTEAFF.

The chain links TRBV9 to TRBJ2-1; 9 nucleotides line up with TRBD1. With 3 bases clipped from V and 8 bases from J, the junction kept 12 bases outside the gene matches. The CDR3 runs 16 residues. Germline V lookup: CDR1 SGDLS, CDR2 YYNGEE. CDR3 bases: TGTGCCAGCAGCGGCGGCTTCCGGACAGGGGAGCATGAGCAGTTCTTC. Amino acid sequence: CASSGGFRTGEHEQFF.

This chain uses TRBV18 with TRBJ1-1, with a weak D call TRBD1 (6 bases). V lost 6 bases, J lost 3 bases, and 20 bases lay in between. CDR1 KGHSH and CDR2 LQKENI come from the germline V gene. The CDR3 has 16 residues. CDR3 DNA sequence: TGTGCCAGCTCCCCAAAGAGGGACAATTCGTACACTGAAGCTTTCTTT. It yields the protein CASSPKRDNSYTEAFF.

The V gene is TRBV6-4, the J gene TRBJ1-5; unclear D gene. CDR3 length equals 13 residues. Trimming shortened V by 2 bases and J by 6 bases, and 8 bases separated the two germline ends. Germline V gene sequence: CDR1 MRHNA, CDR2 SNTAGT. The CDR3 here is CASSDGGSQPQHF. As DNA, the CDR3 is TGTGCCAGCAGTGACGGAGGGTCTCAGCCCCAGCATTTT.

J is TRBJ2-1 and V is TRBV7-6; 8 nucleotides line up with TRBD2. The junction had 7 bases not matched to a gene; V was cut back by 1 base and J by 2 bases. From germline, CDR1 is SGHVS and CDR2 FNYEAQ. CDR3 length: 17 amino acids. The CDR3 is CASSLGGAGGPYNEQFF. In DNA, the CDR3 is TGTGCCAGCAGCTTAGGAGGGGCGGGGGGACCCTACAATGAGCAGTTCTTC. The full variable domain, completed using reference TRBV7-6 and TRBJ2-1, is GAGVSQSPRYKVTKRGQDVALRCDPISGHVSLYWYRQALGQGPEFLTYFNYEAQQDKSGLPNDRFSAERPEGSISTLTIQRTEQRDSAMYRCASSLGGAGGPYNEQFFGPGTRLTVL.

The genes are TRBV19 and TRBJ1-5; 10 bases fit TRBD1. The junction had 7 bases not matched to a gene; V was cut back by 3 bases and J by 2 bases. Per the germline V gene, CDR1 is LNHDA and CDR2 is SQIVND (reference sequence). The CDR3 contains 17 residues. The CDR3 DNA reads as TGTGCCAGTAGTATGGGACAGGGGACCTTGGGCAATCAGCCCCAGCATTTT. Its protein product is CASSMGQGTLGNQPQHF.

The chain employs TRBV11-2 and TRBJ1-6, with a possible D match to TRBD1 (5 bases). This CDR3 contains 16 residues. The V gene lost 1 base and the J gene lost 6 bases, with 13 bases spanning the gap. Germline V gives CDR1 SGHAT, CDR2 FQNNGV. CDR3 DNA sequence: TGTGCCAGCAGCTTAGGATCTCGGGGGTCTAATTCACCCCTCCACTTT. This encodes CASSLGSRGSNSPLHF. Looking up the rest from reference TRBV11-2 and TRBJ1-6 gives the full variable domain: EAGVAQSPRYKIIEKRQSVAFWCNPISGHATLYWYQQILGQGPKLLIQFQNNGVVDDSQLPKDRFSAERLKGVDSTLKIQPAKLEDSAVYLCASSLGSRGSNSPLHFGNGTRLTVT.

This rearrangement joins TRBV10-2 to TRBJ2-3, with 10 nucleotides matching TRBD2. The ends lost 2 bases at V and 2 bases at J; junction bases unmatched: 7. The V gene's germline CDR1 is WSHSY and CDR2 SAAADI. The CDR3 sequence is 17 residues long. This CDR3 is CASSELITSGVTDTQYF. The DNA for the CDR3 is TGCGCCAGCAGTGAGCTTATTACTAGCGGGGTCACAGATACGCAGTATTTT.